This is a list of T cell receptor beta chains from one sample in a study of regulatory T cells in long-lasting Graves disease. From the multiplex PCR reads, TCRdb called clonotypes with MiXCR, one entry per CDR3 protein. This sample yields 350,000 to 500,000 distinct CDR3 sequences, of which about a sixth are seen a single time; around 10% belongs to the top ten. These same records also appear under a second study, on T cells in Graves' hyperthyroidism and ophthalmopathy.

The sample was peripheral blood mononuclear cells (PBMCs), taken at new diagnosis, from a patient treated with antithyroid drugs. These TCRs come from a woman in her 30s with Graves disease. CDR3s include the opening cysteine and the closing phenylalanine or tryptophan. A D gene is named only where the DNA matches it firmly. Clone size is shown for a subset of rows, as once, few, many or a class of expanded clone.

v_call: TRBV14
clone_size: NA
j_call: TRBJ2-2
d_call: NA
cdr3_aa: CASSHQTTGELFF
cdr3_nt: TGTGCCAGCAGCCATCAGACGACCGGGGAGCTGTTTTTT

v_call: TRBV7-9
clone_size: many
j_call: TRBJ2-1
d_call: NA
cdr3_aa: CASSWGERIDNEQFF
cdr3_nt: TGTGCCAGCAGCTGGGGCGAAAGAATCGACAATGAGCAGTTCTTC

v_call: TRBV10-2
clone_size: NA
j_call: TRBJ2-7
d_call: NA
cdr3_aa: CASGGWGREEQYF
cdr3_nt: TGCGCCAGCGGGGGCTGGGGGCGAGAAGAGCAGTACTTC

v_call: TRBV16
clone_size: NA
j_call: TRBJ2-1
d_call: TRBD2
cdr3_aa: CASTRSGSSDEQFF
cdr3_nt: TGTGCCAGCACACGGAGCGGGAGTTCCGATGAGCAGTTCTTC

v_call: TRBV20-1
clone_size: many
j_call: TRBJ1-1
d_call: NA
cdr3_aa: CSAGRGGTEAFF
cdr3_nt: TGCAGTGCTGGTAGGGGGGGCACTGAAGCTTTCTTT

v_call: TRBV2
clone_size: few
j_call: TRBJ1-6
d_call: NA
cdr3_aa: CASSTDRDSPLHF
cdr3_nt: TGTGCCAGCAGTACGGACAGAGATTCACCCCTCCACTTT

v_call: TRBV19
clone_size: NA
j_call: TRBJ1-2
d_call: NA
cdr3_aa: CASSDDNYGYTF
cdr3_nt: TGTGCCAGTTCAGACGACAACTATGGCTACACCTTC

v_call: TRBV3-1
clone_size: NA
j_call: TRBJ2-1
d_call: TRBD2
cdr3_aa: CASSHDGAGGIYNEQFF
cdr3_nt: TGCGCCAGCAGCCATGATGGCGCGGGAGGGATCTACAATGAGCAGTTCTTC

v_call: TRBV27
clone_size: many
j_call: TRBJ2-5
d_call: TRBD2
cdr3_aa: CASSLGGAGAQETQYF
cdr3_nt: TGTGCCAGCAGTTTAGGGGGAGCGGGAGCTCAAGAGACCCAGTACTTC

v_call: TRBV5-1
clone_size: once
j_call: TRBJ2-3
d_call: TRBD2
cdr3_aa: CASSLARGSQSTDTQYF
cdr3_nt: TGCGCCAGCAGCTTGGCTCGCGGGAGCCAGAGCACAGATACGCAGTATTTT

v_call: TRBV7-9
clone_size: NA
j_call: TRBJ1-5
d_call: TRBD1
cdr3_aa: CASRLVTGWGEVRNQPQHF
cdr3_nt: TGTGCCAGCAGGCTGGTGACAGGGTGGGGTGAGGTTCGGAATCAGCCCCAGCATTTT

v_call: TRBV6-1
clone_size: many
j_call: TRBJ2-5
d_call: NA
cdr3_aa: CASSPVGEGETQYF
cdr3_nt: TGTGCCAGCAGTCCGGTGGGGGAAGGGGAGACCCAGTACTTC

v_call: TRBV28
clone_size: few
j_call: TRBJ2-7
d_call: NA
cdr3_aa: CASSFDPGGTGRYEQYF
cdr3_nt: TGTGCCAGCAGCTTCGATCCCGGGGGGACAGGTCGCTACGAGCAGTACTTC

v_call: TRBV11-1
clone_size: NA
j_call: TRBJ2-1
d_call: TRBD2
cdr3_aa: CASSLTGPAGNKEQFF
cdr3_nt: TGTGCCAGCAGCTTAACGGGACCAGCGGGGAACAAGGAGCAGTTCTTC

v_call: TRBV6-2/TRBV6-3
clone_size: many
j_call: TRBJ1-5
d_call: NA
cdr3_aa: CASSEGSTGNQPQHF
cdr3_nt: TGTGCCAGCAGTGAAGGATCGACAGGCAATCAGCCCCAGCATTTT

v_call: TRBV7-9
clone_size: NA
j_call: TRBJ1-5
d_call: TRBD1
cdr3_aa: CASSLMGDRGNQPQHF
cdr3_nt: TGTGCCAGCAGCTTAATGGGTGACAGGGGCAATCAGCCCCAGCATTTT

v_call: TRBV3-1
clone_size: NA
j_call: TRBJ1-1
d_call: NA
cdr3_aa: CASSQDQSPSAGAAFF
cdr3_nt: TGTGCCAGCAGCCAAGATCAGAGCCCATCCGCGGGGGCAGCTTTCTTT

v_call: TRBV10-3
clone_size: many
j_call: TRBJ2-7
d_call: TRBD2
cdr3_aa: CAIGGGLAGENSYEQYF
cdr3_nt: TGTGCCATCGGCGGGGGACTAGCGGGTGAAAACTCCTACGAGCAGTACTTC

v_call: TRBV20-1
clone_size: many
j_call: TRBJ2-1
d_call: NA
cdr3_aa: CSARTGRYNEQFF
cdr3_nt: TGCAGTGCTAGGACAGGGAGGTACAATGAGCAGTTCTTC

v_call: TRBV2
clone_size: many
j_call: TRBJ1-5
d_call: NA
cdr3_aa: CASTQVSNQPQHF
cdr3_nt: TGTGCCAGCACACAGGTTAGCAATCAGCCCCAGCATTTT

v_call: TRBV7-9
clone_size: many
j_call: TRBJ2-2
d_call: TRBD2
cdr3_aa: CASILAGPGGELFF
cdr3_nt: TGTGCCAGCATCCTAGCGGGCCCCGGCGGGGAGCTGTTTTTT

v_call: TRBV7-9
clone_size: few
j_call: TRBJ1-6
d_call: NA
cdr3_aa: CASSPRQDNSPLHF
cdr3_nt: TGTGCCAGCAGCCCGAGACAGGACAATTCACCCCTCCACTTT

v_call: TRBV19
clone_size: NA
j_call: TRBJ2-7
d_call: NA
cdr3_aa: CASSIGQIGEQYF
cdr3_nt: TGTGCCAGTAGTATTGGACAGATTGGGGAGCAGTACTTC

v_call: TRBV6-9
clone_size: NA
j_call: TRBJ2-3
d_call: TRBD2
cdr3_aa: CASSYGGSETDTQYF
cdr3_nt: TGTGCCAGCAGTTACGGCGGGAGTGAGACAGATACGCAGTATTTT

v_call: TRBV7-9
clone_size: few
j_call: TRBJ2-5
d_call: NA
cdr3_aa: CASSHGNLRTPETQYF
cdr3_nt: TGTGCCAGCAGCCATGGGAACCTAAGAACCCCAGAGACCCAGTACTTC

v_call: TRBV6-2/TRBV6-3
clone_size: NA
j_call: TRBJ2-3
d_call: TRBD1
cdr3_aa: CASSTRDRGDTQYF
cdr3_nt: TGTGCCAGCAGTACCCGGGACAGGGGAGATACGCAGTATTTT

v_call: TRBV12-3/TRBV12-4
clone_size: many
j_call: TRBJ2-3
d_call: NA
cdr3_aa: CASSALSVGDTQYF
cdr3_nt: TGTGCCAGCAGTGCCCTTAGCGTGGGTGATACGCAGTATTTT

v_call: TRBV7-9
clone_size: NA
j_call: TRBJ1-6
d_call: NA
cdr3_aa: CASSPYEDLNSPLHF
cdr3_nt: TGTGCCAGCAGCCCTTATGAGGACCTTAATTCACCCCTTCACTTT

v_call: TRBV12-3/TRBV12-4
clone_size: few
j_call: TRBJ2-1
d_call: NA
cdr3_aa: CASSPLQGGNEQFF
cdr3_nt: TGTGCCAGCAGTCCCTTGCAGGGGGGCAATGAGCAGTTCTTC

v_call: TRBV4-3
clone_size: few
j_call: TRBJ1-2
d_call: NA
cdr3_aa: CASSQELPGPRGYTF
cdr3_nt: TGCGCCAGCAGCCAGGAACTCCCGGGACCTCGAGGCTACACCTTC

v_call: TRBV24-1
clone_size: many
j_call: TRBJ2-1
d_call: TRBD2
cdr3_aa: CATSDPNGSGRWNEQFF
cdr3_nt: TGTGCCACCAGTGATCCCAATGGTAGCGGGAGATGGAATGAGCAGTTCTTC